Listed below are T cell receptor beta chains from one sample, sequenced in a study of blood T cell repertoires in COVID-19. Clones were sequenced by immunoSEQ multiplex PCR, and TCRdb holds only the in-frame ones, with some missing. The sample carries 70,000 or so clones, 85% to 90% recorded once. The source material was peripheral blood. All receptors come from a woman of 80 years or more with active COVID-19. CDR3s include the opening cysteine and the closing phenylalanine or tryptophan. Each record gives: D gene, J gene, CDR3 length, clone size, V gene, CDR3 DNA, CDR3 protein. A D gene is named only where the DNA matches it firmly. Not all rows give a size; the values are once, few, many and, for expanded clones, a class.

>TRBD2|TRBJ2-1|17|-|TRBV9
TGTGCCAGCAGCGTAGAAGCGGGACCCACCTCTCACAATGAGCAGTTCTTC
CASSVEAGPTSHNEQFF
>TRBD1|TRBJ1-3|15|-|TRBV19
TGTGCCAGTAGTGGACGACGGGACAGGGGAAACACCATATATTTT
CASSGRRDRGNTIYF
>-|TRBJ2-1|12|once|TRBV6-2/TRBV6-3
TGTGCCAGCAGTCAAATAGCGGATGAGCAGTTCTTC
CASSQIADEQFF
>-|TRBJ2-1|13|-|TRBV2
TGTGCCAGCCAACTAGTACTTCACGATGAGCAGTTCTTC
CASQLVLHDEQFF
>TRBD2|TRBJ2-7|17|-|TRBV28
TGTGCCAGCAGTTTATCAAGCGGCGGGAGGGCCTCCTACGAGCAGTACTTC
CASSLSSGGRASYEQYF
>-|TRBJ1-5|15|-|TRBV2
TGTGCCAGCAAGGGCCGTCAGGGGTCCAATCAGCCCCAGCATTTT
CASKGRQGSNQPQHF
>-|TRBJ1-1|13|-|TRBV5-4
TGTGCCAGCAGCCCCGACACCAACACTGAAGCTTTCTTT
CASSPDTNTEAFF
>TRBD1|TRBJ1-2|13|-|TRBV7-3
TGTGCCAGCAGCCCTGGACAGGTCTATGGCTACACCTTC
CASSPGQVYGYTF
>-|TRBJ2-2|14|-|TRBV28
TGTGCCAGCAGTCTAGACTCGGGGACCGGGGAGCTGTTTTTT
CASSLDSGTGELFF
>TRBD2|TRBJ2-5|13|once|TRBV19
TGTGCCAGTACTCCTAGCGGGGACGAGACCCAGTACTTC
CASTPSGDETQYF
>-|TRBJ2-7|14|-|TRBV28
TGTGCCAGCAGTTTACACAGGGATTCCTACGAGCAGTACTTC
CASSLHRDSYEQYF
>-|TRBJ2-7|12|-|TRBV19
TGTGCCAGTAGTATGGTCGGCTACGAGCAGTACTTC
CASSMVGYEQYF
>-|TRBJ2-5|16|-|TRBV30
TGTGCCTGGAGTGTACTAGGGCTAGTGGGCAGTGGGACCCAGTACTTC
CAWSVLGLVGSGTQYF
>TRBD2|TRBJ2-1|15|-|TRBV3-1/TRBV3-2
TGTGCCAGCAGCGAATTAGCGGGAGGAAACAATGAGCAGTTCTTC
CASSELAGGNNEQFF
>TRBD1|TRBJ2-5|17|-|TRBV30
TGTGCCTGGAGGGTCCTAGGTCTTGGACAGGGGAGAGAGACCCAGTACTTC
CAWRVLGLGQGRETQYF
>TRBD1|TRBJ1-2|16|-|TRBV7-2
TGTGCCAGCAGCTGGGGGACAGGGGGCGGCGGCTATGGCTACACCTTC
CASSWGTGGGGYGYTF
>TRBD1|TRBJ2-7|15|-|TRBV5-1
TGCGCCAGCAGCTTGGCGGGACAGAACCTCTACGAGCAGTACTTC
CASSLAGQNLYEQYF
>TRBD2|TRBJ2-1|15|-|TRBV19
TGTGCCAGTAGTATAGCGGGAGGGAACTCGATTGAGCAGTTCTTC
CASSIAGGNSIEQFF
>TRBD2|TRBJ2-3|13|-|TRBV29-1
TGCAGCGTTTCCGGGGGGGGAGCAGATACGCAGTATTTT
CSVSGGGADTQYF
>-|TRBJ1-1|12|-|TRBV18
TGTGCCAGCTCACCAGGGGCGGACGAAGCTTTCTTT
CASSPGADEAFF
>TRBD1|TRBJ2-7|17|once|TRBV2
TGTGCCAGCAGTCCAACAGGGGGCCGGGGGTTCGAATACGAGCAGTACTTC
CASSPTGGRGFEYEQYF
>-|TRBJ1-1|15|-|TRBV19
TGTGCCAGTAGTATATCTAGGACAGCAAACACTGAAGCTTTCTTT
CASSISRTANTEAFF
>-|TRBJ1-1|15|-|TRBV6-2/TRBV6-3
TGTGCCAGCAGTTACTCTCCTATAGAGGACACTGAAGCTTTCTTT
CASSYSPIEDTEAFF
>TRBD1|TRBJ1-1|17|-|TRBV3-1/TRBV3-2
TGTGCCAGCAGCCAAGCCAGGGGGCGCGTCGTGAACACTGAAGCTTTCTTT
CASSQARGRVVNTEAFF
>TRBD2|TRBJ2-5|16|-|TRBV6-2/TRBV6-3
TGTGCCAGCAGTTATGGCCAGGGACTAGCCAGAGAGACCCAGTACTTC
CASSYGQGLARETQYF
>-|TRBJ2-7|13|-|TRBV7-2
TGTGCCAGCAGCTTATGGGCCACCTACGAGCAGTACTTC
CASSLWATYEQYF
>TRBD2|TRBJ2-1|14|-|TRBV5-6
TGTGCCAGCAAGAGGACTAGCGGGATCAATGAGCAGTTCTTC
CASKRTSGINEQFF
>TRBD2|TRBJ2-5|15|-|TRBV28
TGTGCCAGCAGTGGAAGACTAGCGGGAGTTGAGACCCAGTACTTC
CASSGRLAGVETQYF
>TRBD1|TRBJ1-6|13|-|TRBV19
TGTGCCACCGCGGACAGGCCTAATTCACCCCTCCACTTT
CATADRPNSPLHF
>TRBD1|TRBJ1-2|17|-|TRBV18
TGTGCCAGCTCACCGGACCGACGGGACAGGGGTCGATATGGCTACACCTTC
CASSPDRRDRGRYGYTF
>-|TRBJ1-6|17|-|TRBV3-1/TRBV3-2
TGTGCCAGCAGCCAAGTGGGAGCCCAACCTTATAATTCACCCCTCCACTTT
CASSQVGAQPYNSPLHF
>-|TRBJ2-1|14|-|TRBV30
TGTGCCTATGAAGGGGGGAGGGCTTTCAATGAGCAGTTCTTC
CAYEGGRAFNEQFF
>-|TRBJ2-2|14|-|TRBV6-2/TRBV6-3
TGTGCCAGCAGTTACCGTCAGGTAACCGGGGAGCTGTTTTTT
CASSYRQVTGELFF
>-|TRBJ1-1|14|-|TRBV7-9
TGTGCCAGCAGCTCCCAAGCGGGGGGAGATGGGGCTTTCTTT
CASSSQAGGDGAFF
>-|TRBJ2-3|14|-|TRBV14
TGTGCCAGCAGCCAAGTCGTGAGCACAGATACGCAGTATTTT
CASSQVVSTDTQYF
>TRBD1|TRBJ1-2|15|-|TRBV6-2/TRBV6-3
TGTGCCAGCAGTAAGACAGGGGAAGACTTCTATGGCTACACCTTC
CASSKTGEDFYGYTF
>TRBD2|TRBJ2-7|15|-|TRBV4-2
TGTGCCAGCAGCGCCCTAGCGGGATTAGAGTACGAGCAGTACTTC
CASSALAGLEYEQYF
>-|TRBJ2-7|13|-|TRBV7-2
TGTGCCAGCAGCTTTGAGACTAGCTACGAGCAGTACTTC
CASSFETSYEQYF
>TRBD2|TRBJ2-1|16|once|TRBV13
TGTGCCAGCAGCTCGTCGGGACTAGCGGGAGTTATTGAGCAGTTCTTC
CASSSSGLAGVIEQFF
>-|TRBJ1-5|17|few|TRBV4-1
TGCGCCAGCAGCCAAGGCGGGAGCAGGGCTAGCAATCAGCCCCAGCATTTT
CASSQGGSRASNQPQHF
>TRBD1|TRBJ1-2|18|once|TRBV5-1
TGCGCCAGCAGCTCGAACCCGGGACAGATATTCAGCGGATATGGCTACACCTTC
CASSSNPGQIFSGYGYTF
>-|TRBJ2-2|15|-|TRBV21-1
TGTGCCAGCAGCAACACAGGGGGCTTCACCGGGGAGCTGTTTTTT
CASSNTGGFTGELFF
>-|TRBJ2-7|11|-|TRBV20-1
TGCAGTGCTACTCCCTCCTACGAGCAGTACTTC
CSATPSYEQYF
>-|TRBJ1-5|14|-|TRBV28
TGTGTTGAGGTGGGAGGGTATAGCAATCAGCCCCAGCATTTT
CVEVGGYSNQPQHF
>TRBD2|TRBJ2-3|16|-|TRBV7-9
TGTGCCAGCAGCGGACCCGGGACTAGTAGGACAGATACGCAGTATTTT
CASSGPGTSRTDTQYF
>-|TRBJ1-5|13|-|TRBV19
TGTGCCAGTAGTTCCCCCTCTTATCAGCCCCAGCATTTT
CASSSPSYQPQHF
>TRBD1|TRBJ1-3|16|-|TRBV28
TGTGCCAGCAGTTACACCGGACAGGGGGCTGGAAACACCATATATTTT
CASSYTGQGAGNTIYF
>TRBD1|TRBJ2-1|14|-|TRBV6-2/TRBV6-3
TGTGCCAGCAGTTTCCGACAGGGTGGTTCTCCATGGTTCTTC
CASSFRQGGSPWFF
>TRBD2|TRBJ2-1|15|-|TRBV5-1
TGCGCCAGCAGCTTGGGACTAGCCCTCTACAATGAGCAGTTCTTC
CASSLGLALYNEQFF
>TRBD1|TRBJ2-3|14|-|TRBV11-2
TGTGCCAGCAGCATGGGACAGCTTACAGATACGCAGTATTTT
CASSMGQLTDTQYF
>-|TRBJ1-2|14|-|TRBV5-5
TGTGCCAGCAGCTCACAGGGTTTGTTCTATGGCTACACCTTC
CASSSQGLFYGYTF
>-|TRBJ2-2|13|-|TRBV6-2/TRBV6-3
TGTGCCAGCAGTTCTCCGAACACCGGGGAGCTGTTTTTT
CASSSPNTGELFF
>TRBD2|TRBJ2-1|16|-|TRBV18
TGTGCCAGCTCACCCCCCGGGACTAGAACGAACTATGAGCAGTTCTTC
CASSPPGTRTNYEQFF
>TRBD1|TRBJ2-1|16|-|TRBV7-9
TGTGCCAGCAGCTCCCCCCTGGACAGGGGGCGCGATGAGCAGTTCTTC
CASSSPLDRGRDEQFF
>-|TRBJ2-2|18|once|TRBV18
TGTGCCAGCTCACCGAGAATGACCGGGACAAGGGAAACCGGGGAGCTGTTTTTT
CASSPRMTGTRETGELFF
>TRBD2|TRBJ2-1|15|-|TRBV7-9
TGTGCCAGCAGCTTATTGGCTAGCGGGAGGGATGAGCAGTTCTTC
CASSLLASGRDEQFF
>-|TRBJ1-4|14|few|TRBV4-2
TGTGCCAGCAGCCGTACAGTAGATAATGAAAAACTGTTTTTT
CASSRTVDNEKLFF
>-|TRBJ2-5|13|-|TRBV19
TGTGCCACCCGTATACTAGCCCCAGAGACCCAGTACTTC
CATRILAPETQYF
>TRBD2|TRBJ2-3|16|-|TRBV24-1
TGTGCCACCAGTGACCGGACTAGCGGGGCCCGACATACGCAGTATTTT
CATSDRTSGARHTQYF
>-|TRBJ2-5|15|-|TRBV9
TGTGCCAGCAGCGTAGGAGGCCAAATCCAAGAGACCCAGTACTTC
CASSVGGQIQETQYF